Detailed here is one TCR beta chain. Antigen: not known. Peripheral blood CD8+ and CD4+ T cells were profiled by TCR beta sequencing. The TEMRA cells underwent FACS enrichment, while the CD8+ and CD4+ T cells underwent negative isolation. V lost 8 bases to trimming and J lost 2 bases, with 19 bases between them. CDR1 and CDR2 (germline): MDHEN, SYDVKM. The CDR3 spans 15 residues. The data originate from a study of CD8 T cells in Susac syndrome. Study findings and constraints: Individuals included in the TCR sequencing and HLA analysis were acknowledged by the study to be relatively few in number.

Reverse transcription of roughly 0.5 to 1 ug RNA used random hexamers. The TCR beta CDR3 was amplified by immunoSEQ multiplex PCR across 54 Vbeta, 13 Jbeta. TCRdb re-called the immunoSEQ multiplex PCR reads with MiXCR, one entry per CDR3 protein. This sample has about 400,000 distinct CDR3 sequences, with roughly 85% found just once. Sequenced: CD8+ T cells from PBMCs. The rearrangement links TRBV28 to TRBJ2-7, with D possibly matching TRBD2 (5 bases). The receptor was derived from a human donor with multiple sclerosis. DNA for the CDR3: TGTGCCAGCGAGCCTCGTGGCGGGCTCACCTACGAGCAGTACTTC. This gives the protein CASEPRGGLTYEQYF.